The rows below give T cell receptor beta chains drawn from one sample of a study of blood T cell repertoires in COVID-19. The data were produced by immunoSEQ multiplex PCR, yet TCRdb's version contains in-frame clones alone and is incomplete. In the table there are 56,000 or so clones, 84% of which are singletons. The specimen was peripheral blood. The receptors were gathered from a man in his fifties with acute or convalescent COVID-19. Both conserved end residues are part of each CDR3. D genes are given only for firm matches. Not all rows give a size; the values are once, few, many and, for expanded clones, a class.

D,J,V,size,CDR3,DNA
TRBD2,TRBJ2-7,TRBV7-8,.,CASSLDGGVFFEQYF,TGTGCCAGCAGCTTAGACGGGGGGGTTTTCTTCGAGCAGTACTTC
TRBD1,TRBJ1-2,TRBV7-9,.,CASSYPGQGVNYGYTF,TGTGCCAGCAGCTACCCGGGACAGGGGGTTAACTATGGCTACACCTTC
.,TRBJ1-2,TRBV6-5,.,CASSYPGSNGYTF,TGTGCCAGCAGTTACCCAGGGTCGAATGGCTACACCTTC
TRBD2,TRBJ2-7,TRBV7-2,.,CASSSRLAGVGEQYF,TGTGCCAGCAGTTCCCGACTAGCGGGAGTCGGTGAGCAGTACTTC
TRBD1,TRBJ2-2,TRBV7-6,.,CASSLARTGGTGELFF,TGTGCCAGCAGCTTAGCAAGGACAGGGGGCACCGGGGAGCTGTTTTTT
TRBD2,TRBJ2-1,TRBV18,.,CASSPGLAGGQGEQFF,TGTGCCAGCTCACCGGGACTAGCGGGGGGGCAAGGTGAGCAGTTCTTC
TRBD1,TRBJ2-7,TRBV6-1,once,CASSEDRDPYEQYF,TGTGCCAGCAGTGAGGACAGGGATCCCTACGAGCAGTACTTC
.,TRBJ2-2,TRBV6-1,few,CASSEVIRDTGELFF,TGTGCCAGCAGTGAGGTTATCCGGGACACCGGGGAGCTGTTTTTT
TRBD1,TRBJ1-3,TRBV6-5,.,CASSYPDRVSGNTIYF,TGTGCCAGCAGTTACCCGGACAGGGTCTCTGGAAACACCATATATTTT
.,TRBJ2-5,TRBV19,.,CASSRGTQETQYF,TGTGCCAGTAGTAGGGGGACTCAAGAGACCCAGTACTTC
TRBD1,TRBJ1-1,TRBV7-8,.,CASSEGQRNTEAFF,TGTGCCAGCAGCGAGGGACAGCGGAACACTGAAGCTTTCTTT
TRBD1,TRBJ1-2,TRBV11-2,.,CASSLFEGANYGYTF,TGTGCCAGCAGCTTATTCGAGGGGGCGAACTATGGCTACACCTTC
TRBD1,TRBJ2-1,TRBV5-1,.,CASSLEQGAMNEQFF,TGCGCCAGCAGCTTGGAGCAGGGGGCTATGAATGAGCAGTTCTTC
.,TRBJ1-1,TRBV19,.,CASSIPPLTEAFF,TGTGCCAGTAGTATACCCCCCTTAACTGAAGCTTTCTTT
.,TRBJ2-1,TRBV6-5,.,CASRGGGGPGEQFF,TGTGCCAGCAGGGGTGGTGGAGGGCCCGGTGAGCAGTTCTTC
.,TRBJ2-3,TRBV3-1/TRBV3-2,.,CASSQETLSTDTQYF,TGTGCCAGCAGCCAAGAGACTCTCAGCACAGATACGCAGTATTTT
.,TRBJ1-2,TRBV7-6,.,CASSPGTGSDYGYTF,TGTGCCAGCAGCCCTGGGACTGGTTCTGACTATGGCTACACCTTC
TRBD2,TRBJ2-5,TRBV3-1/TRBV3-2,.,CASSQAAGGTSGSQTQYF,TGTGCCAGCAGCCAAGCCGCTGGGGGGACTAGCGGGAGCCAGACCCAGTACTTC
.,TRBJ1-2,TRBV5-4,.,CASSLRENYGYTF,TGTGCCAGCAGCTTGAGAGAGAACTATGGCTACACCTTC
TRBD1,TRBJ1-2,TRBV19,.,CASRTGVGYTF,TGTGCCAGTAGGACAGGGGTTGGCTACACCTTC
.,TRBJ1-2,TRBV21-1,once,CASSGQGTNYGYTF,TGTGCCAGCAGCGGACAGGGGACTAACTATGGCTACACCTTC
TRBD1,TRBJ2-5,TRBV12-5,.,CASGQTGGVETQYF,TGTGCTAGTGGTCAAACAGGGGGCGTAGAGACCCAGTACTTC
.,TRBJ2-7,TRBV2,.,CASRPTVYEQYF,TGTGCCAGCAGACCTACAGTCTACGAGCAGTACTTC
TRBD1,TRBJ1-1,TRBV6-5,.,CASRGPDRANTEAFF,TGTGCCAGCAGAGGACCAGACAGGGCGAACACTGAAGCTTTCTTT
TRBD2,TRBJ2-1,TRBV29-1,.,CSVVSGRLDEQFF,TGCAGCGTTGTTAGCGGGAGATTGGATGAGCAGTTCTTC
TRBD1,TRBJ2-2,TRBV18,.,CASSSTGTGELFF,TGTGCCAGCTCATCGACAGGGACCGGGGAGCTGTTTTTT
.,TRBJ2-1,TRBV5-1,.,CASSLASGPYNEQFF,TGCGCCAGCAGCTTGGCGTCAGGGCCCTACAATGAGCAGTTCTTC
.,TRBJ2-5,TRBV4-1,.,CASSQDRVMETQYF,TGCGCCAGCAGCCAAGATCGGGTGATGGAGACCCAGTACTTC
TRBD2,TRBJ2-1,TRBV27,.,CASSLWLAGGNEQFF,TGTGCCAGCAGTTTATGGCTAGCGGGAGGAAATGAGCAGTTCTTC
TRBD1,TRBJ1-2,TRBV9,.,CASSLRTGGNYGYTF,TGTGCCAGCAGCCTACGGACAGGGGGTAACTATGGCTACACCTTC
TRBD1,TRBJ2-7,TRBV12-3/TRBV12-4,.,CASSFETGHEQYF,TGTGCCAGCAGTTTCGAGACAGGGCACGAGCAGTACTTC
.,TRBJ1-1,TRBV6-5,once,CAARLQGNTEAFF,TGTGCCGCCCGACTTCAGGGGAACACTGAAGCTTTCTTT
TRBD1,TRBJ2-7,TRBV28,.,CASSLFGTGGGEQYF,TGTGCCAGCAGTTTATTTGGGACAGGGGGCGGCGAGCAGTACTTC
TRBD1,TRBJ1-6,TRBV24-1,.,CATSDLRTGEVSPLHF,TGTGCCACCAGTGATTTACGGACAGGGGAGGTTTCACCCCTCCACTTT
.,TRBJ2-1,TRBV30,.,CAWSFSYNEQFF,TGTGCCTGGAGTTTCAGCTACAATGAGCAGTTCTTC
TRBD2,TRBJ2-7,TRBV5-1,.,CASRRGGDEQYF,TGCGCCAGCAGACGGGGGGGCGACGAGCAGTACTTC
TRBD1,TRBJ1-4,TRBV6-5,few,CASGDRANEKLFF,TGTGCCAGCGGGGACAGAGCTAATGAAAAACTGTTTTTT
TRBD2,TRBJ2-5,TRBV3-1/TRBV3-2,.,CASSPGLAVNQETQYF,TGTGCCAGCAGTCCCGGACTAGCGGTAAACCAAGAGACCCAGTACTTC
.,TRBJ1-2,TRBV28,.,CASSLPFLGRTNYGYTF,TGTGCCAGCAGTTTACCCTTTTTGGGCAGAACTAACTATGGCTACACCTTC
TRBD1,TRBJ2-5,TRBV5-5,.,CASSRGTGGQETQYF,TGTGCCAGCAGCCGAGGGACAGGGGGGCAAGAGACCCAGTACTTC
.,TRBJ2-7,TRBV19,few,CASSPAGEGSYEQYF,TGTGCCAGTAGTCCCGCAGGGGAAGGATCCTACGAGCAGTACTTC
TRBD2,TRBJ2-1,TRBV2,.,CASTLERGGQGEQFF,TGTGCCAGCACTCTAGAGCGGGGGGGCCAGGGTGAGCAGTTCTTC
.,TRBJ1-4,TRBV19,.,CASSIFEGRALFF,TGTGCCAGTAGTATCTTTGAAGGGAGGGCACTGTTTTTT
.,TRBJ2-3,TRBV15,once,CATSRGGGGSSTDTQYF,TGTGCCACCAGCAGAGGAGGCGGGGGCTCTTCCACAGATACGCAGTATTTT
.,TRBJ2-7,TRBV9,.,CASSVGGRSYEQYF,TGTGCCAGCAGCGTGGGGGGTCGTAGCTACGAGCAGTACTTC
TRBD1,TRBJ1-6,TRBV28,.,CASSLLGQGVGTPLHF,TGTGCCAGCAGTTTATTGGGACAGGGGGTCGGGACACCCCTCCACTTT
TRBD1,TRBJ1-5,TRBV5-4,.,CASSLFGTGNEPQHF,TGTGCCAGCAGCTTGTTTGGGACAGGCAATGAGCCCCAGCATTTT
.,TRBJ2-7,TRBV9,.,CASSVDTGPYEQYF,TGTGCCAGCAGCGTAGACACAGGGCCCTACGAGCAGTACTTC
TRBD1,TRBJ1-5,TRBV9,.,CASSVDPWRGLKQPQHF,TGTGCCAGCAGCGTAGACCCTTGGAGGGGGCTAAAGCAGCCCCAGCATTTT
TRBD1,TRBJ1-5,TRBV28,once,CATYSTDRAYQPQHF,TGTGCCACCTACTCAACGGACAGGGCCTATCAGCCCCAGCATTTT
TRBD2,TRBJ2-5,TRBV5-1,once,CASSLVSGSSQETQYF,TGCGCCAGCAGCTTGGTTAGCGGGTCCTCTCAAGAGACCCAGTACTTC
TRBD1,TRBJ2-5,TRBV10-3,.,CAISESRTGKETQYF,TGTGCCATCAGTGAGTCGAGGACAGGGAAAGAGACCCAGTACTTC
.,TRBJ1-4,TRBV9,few,CASSVGPEEKLFF,TGTGCCAGCAGCGTTGGGCCTGAAGAAAAACTGTTTTTT
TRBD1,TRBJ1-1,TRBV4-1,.,CASSLPGQKKIAFF,TGCGCCAGCAGCCTGCCGGGACAGAAAAAAATAGCTTTCTTT
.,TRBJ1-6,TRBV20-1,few,CSARRGSPLHF,TGCAGTGCGCGACGGGGATCACCCCTCCACTTT
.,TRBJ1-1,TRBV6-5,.,CASTMGGDSTEAFF,TGTGCCAGCACCATGGGGGGGGATTCGACTGAAGCTTTCTTT
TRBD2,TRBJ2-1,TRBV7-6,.,CASSFVVLAPYTNEQFF,TGTGCCAGCAGCTTCGTGGTACTAGCGCCTTACACGAATGAGCAGTTCTTC
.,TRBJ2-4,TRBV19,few,CASSYDGERGPKYF,TGTGCCAGTAGCTATGACGGGGAGAGAGGGCCAAAGTACTTC